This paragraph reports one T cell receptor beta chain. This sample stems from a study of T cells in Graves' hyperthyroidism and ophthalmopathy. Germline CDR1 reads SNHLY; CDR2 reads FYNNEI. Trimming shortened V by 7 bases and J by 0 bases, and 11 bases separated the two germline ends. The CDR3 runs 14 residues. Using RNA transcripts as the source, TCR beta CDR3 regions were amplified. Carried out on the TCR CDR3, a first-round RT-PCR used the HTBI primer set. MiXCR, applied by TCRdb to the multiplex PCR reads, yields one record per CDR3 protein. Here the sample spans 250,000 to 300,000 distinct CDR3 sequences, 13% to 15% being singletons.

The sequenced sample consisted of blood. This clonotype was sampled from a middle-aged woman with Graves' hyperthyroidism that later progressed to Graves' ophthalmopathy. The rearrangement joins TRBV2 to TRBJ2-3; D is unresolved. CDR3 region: CASNDQISTDTQYF. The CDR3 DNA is TGTGCCAGCAACGACCAAATTAGCACAGATACGCAGTATTTT.